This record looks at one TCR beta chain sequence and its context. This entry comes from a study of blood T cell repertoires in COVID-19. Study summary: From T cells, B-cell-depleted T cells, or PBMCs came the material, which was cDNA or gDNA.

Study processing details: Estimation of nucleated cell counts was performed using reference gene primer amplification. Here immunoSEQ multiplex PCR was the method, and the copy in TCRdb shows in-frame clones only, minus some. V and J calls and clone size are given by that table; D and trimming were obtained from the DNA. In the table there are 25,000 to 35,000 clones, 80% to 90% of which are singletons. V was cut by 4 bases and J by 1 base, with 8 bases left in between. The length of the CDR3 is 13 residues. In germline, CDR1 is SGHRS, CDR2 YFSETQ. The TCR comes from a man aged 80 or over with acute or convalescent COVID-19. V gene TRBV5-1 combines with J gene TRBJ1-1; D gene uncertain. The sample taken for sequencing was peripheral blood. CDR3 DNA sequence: TGCGCCAGCAGCCTTCGACAGAACACTGAAGCTTTCTTT. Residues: CASSLRQNTEAFF. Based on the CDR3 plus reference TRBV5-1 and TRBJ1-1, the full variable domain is KAGVTQTPRYLIKTRGQQVTLSCSPISGHRSVSWYQQTPGQGLQFLFEYFSETQRNKGNFPGRFSGRQFSNSRSEMNVSTLELGDSALYLCASSLRQNTEAFFGQGTRLTVV.